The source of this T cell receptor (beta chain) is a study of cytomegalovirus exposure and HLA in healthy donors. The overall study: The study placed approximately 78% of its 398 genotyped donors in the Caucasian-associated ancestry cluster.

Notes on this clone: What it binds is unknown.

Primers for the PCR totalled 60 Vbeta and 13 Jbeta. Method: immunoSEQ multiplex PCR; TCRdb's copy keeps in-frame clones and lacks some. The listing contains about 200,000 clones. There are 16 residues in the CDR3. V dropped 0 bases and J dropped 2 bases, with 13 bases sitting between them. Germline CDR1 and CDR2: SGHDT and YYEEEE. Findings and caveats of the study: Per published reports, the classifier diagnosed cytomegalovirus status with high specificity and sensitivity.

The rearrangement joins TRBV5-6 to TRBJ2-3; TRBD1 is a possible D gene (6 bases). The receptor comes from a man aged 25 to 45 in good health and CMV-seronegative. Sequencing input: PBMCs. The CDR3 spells CASSLVGQPSTDTQYF. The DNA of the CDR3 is TGTGCCAGCAGCTTGGTCGGACAGCCGTCCACAGATACGCAGTATTTT.